The present TCR beta chain was sequenced within a study of identifying expanded T cells in peripheral blood. CDR3 length: 14 residues. Trimming took off 3 bases at V and 8 bases at J, with 14 bases between the two ends. Per the germline V gene, CDR1 is MGHDK and CDR2 is SYGVNS. General study points: Differentially abundant clones: roughly 1.2 between replicates, 15 to 17 at 2 to 3 weeks, 19 to 20 at four.

Regarding this clone: What it recognizes is unknown.

Profiled with immunoSEQ multiplex PCR; TCRdb holds only in-frame clones, not every one. Found here are 75,000 to 100,000 clones, 89% of them singletons; the top ten hold 2.5% to 3.5%. The sample comprised blood. The TCR comes from a person aged 18 to 70 in good health. The V gene is TRBV25-1, the J gene TRBJ1-5; D is unclear. The CDR3 reads CASSDHGTAEPQHF. CDR3 nucleotides: TGTGCCAGCAGTGACCATGGCACCGCGGAGCCCCAGCATTTT.